These 3 T cell receptor beta chains were all obtained from the same sample, sequenced in a study of radiation and T cells in renal cell carcinoma. Clones were sequenced by immunoSEQ multiplex PCR, and TCRdb holds only the in-frame ones, with some missing. The sample has some 100,000 clones, 82% seen once. Sample time point: baseline pretreatment blood. Treatment noted: 15 Gy SBRT to primary tumor, nephrectomy 4 weeks later. The sequenced sample was blood, obtained from a patient whose treatment included radiotherapy and nephrectomy. The receptors stem from a man in his sixties with renal cell carcinoma.

This clone was counted only a few times. The V gene is TRBV19, the J gene TRBJ1-5; D is unresolved. The germline V gene has CDR1 LNHDA and CDR2 SQIVND (reference sequence). Trimming took 4 bases from V and 2 from J, leaving 9 bases between them. The CDR3 consists of 14 residues. The CDR3 sequence is CASSTGGGNQPQHF. The DNA of the CDR3 is TGTGCCAGTAGTACCGGAGGTGGCAATCAGCCCCAGCATTTT.

For this clone: Different DNA sequences within this sample yield the same CDR3. The chain carries TRBV7-8 and TRBJ2-7; D unclear. This CDR3 region has 14 residues. With 1 base removed from V and 0 bases from J, the gap between germline ends came to 7 bases. The germline V gene encodes CDR1 SGHVS and CDR2 FQNEAQ. CDR3 DNA sequence: TGTGCCAGCAGCTTAGATCGGGCCTCCTACGAGCAGTACTTC. It specifies CASSLDRASYEQYF.

V usage is TRBV27 and J usage is TRBJ1-1, with TRBD1 identical over 11 bases. V lost 7 bases to trimming and J lost 4 bases; unmatched junction nucleotides: 5. Germline values: CDR1 MNHEY, CDR2 SMNVEV (reference sequence). CDR3 length equals 14 residues. CDR3 sequence reads: CASTSGQGATEAFF. The CDR3 DNA reads as TGTGCCAGCACCTCCGGACAGGGGGCCACTGAAGCTTTCTTT.